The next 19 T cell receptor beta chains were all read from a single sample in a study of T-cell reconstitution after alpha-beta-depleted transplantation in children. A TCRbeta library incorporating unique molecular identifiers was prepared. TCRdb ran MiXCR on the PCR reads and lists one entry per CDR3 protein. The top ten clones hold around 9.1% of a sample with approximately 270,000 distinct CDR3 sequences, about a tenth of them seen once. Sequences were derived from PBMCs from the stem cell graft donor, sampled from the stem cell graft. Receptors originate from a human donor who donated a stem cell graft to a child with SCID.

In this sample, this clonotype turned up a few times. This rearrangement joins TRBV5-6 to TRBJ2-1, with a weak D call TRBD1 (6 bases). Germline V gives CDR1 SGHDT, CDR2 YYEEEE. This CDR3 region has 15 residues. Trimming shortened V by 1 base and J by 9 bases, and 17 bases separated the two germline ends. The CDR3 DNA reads TGTGCCAGCAGCTTGTTGGTCGGCAGGGGCGGTGAGCAGTTCTTC. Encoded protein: CASSLLVGRGGEQFF.

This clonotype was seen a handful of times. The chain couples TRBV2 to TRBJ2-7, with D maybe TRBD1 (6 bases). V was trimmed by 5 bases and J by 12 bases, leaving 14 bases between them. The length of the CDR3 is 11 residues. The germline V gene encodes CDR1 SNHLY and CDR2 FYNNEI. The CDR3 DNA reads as TGTGCCAGCAGTCGGACAGACGGCGGGTACTTC. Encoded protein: CASSRTDGGYF.

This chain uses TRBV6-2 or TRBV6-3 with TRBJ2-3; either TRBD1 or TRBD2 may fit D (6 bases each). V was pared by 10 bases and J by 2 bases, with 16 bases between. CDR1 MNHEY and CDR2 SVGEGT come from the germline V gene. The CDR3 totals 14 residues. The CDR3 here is CATLSPGATDTQYF. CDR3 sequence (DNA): TGTGCCACCCTTTCCCCGGGGGCCACAGATACGCAGTATTTT.

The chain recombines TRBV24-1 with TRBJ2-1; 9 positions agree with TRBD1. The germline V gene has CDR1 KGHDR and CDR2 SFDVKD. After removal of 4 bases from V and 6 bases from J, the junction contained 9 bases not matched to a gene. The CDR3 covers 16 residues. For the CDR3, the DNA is TGTGCCACCAGTGACCCAACCCTGACAGGGGGCAATGAGCAGTTCTTC. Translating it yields CATSDPTLTGGNEQFF.

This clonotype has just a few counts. The CDR3 DNA is TGCAGTGCTGACGGGCGCGGGGTCGAAGAGACCCAGTACTTC. Its translation is CSADGRGVEETQYF. The rearrangement links TRBV20-1 to TRBJ2-5; D is perhaps TRBD2 (6 bases). Trimming left V 5 bases short and J 3 bases short, with 16 bases between. Germline V gives CDR1 DFQATT, CDR2 SNEGSKA (reference sequence). There are 14 residues in the CDR3.

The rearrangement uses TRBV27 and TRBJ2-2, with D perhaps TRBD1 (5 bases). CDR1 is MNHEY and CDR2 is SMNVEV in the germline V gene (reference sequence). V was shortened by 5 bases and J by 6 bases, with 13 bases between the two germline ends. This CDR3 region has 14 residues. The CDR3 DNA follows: TGTGCCAGCAGTCAAACCCGCAGGGCCGGGGAGCTGTTTTTT. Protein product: CASSQTRRAGELFF.

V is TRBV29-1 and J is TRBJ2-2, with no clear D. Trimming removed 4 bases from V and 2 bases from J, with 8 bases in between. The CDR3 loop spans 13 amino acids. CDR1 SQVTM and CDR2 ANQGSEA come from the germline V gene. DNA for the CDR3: TGCAGCGTTGTCAAGGGAAACACCGGGGAGCTGTTTTTT. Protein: CSVVKGNTGELFF.

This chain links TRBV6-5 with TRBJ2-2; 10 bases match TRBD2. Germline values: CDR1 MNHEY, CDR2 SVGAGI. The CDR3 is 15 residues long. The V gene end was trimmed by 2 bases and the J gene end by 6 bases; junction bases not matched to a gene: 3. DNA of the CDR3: TGTGCCAGCAGTTACCTAGCGGGGGATGCCGGGGAGCTGTTTTTT. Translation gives CASSYLAGDAGELFF.

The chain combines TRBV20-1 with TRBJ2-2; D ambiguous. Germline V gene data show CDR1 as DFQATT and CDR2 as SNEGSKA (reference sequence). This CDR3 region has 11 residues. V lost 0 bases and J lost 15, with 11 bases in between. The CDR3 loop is CSAREGGRLFF. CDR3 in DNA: TGCAGTGCTAGAGAGGGCGGCAGGTTGTTTTTT.

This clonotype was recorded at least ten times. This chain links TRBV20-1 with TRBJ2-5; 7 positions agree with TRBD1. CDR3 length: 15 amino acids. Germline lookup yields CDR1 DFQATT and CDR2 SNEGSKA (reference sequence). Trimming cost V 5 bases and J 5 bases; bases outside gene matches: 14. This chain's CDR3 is CSAGPGGPWSETQYF. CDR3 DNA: TGCAGTGCTGGCCCAGGGGGACCCTGGTCGGAGACCCAGTACTTC.

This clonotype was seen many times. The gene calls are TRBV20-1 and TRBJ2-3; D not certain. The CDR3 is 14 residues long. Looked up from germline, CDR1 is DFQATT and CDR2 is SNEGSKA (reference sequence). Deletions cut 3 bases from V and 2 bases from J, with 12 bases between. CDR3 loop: CSASDDSPTDTQYF. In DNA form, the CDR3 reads TGCAGTGCTAGTGACGACTCCCCCACAGATACGCAGTATTTT.

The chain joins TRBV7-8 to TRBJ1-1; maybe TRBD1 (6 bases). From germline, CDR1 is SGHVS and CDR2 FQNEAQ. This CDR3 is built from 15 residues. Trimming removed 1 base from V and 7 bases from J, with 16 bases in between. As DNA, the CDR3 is TGTGCCAGCAGCTTAGTGGTAGGGGGTTCCAGTGAAGCTTTCTTT. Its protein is CASSLVVGGSSEAFF.

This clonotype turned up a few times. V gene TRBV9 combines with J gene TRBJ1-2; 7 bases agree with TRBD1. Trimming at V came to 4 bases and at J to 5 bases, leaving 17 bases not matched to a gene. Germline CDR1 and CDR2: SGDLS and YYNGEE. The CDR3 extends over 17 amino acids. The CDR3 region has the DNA TGTGCCAGCAGCTTATCTACCCAACCGGGACAGCCATATGGCTACACCTTC. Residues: CASSLSTQPGQPYGYTF.

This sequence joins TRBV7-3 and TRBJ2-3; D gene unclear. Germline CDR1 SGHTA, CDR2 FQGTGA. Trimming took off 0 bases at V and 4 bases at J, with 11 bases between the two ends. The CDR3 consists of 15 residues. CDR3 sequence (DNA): TGTGCCAGCAGCTTAACGGGTTTTGGGTCAGATACGCAGTATTTT. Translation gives CASSLTGFGSDTQYF.

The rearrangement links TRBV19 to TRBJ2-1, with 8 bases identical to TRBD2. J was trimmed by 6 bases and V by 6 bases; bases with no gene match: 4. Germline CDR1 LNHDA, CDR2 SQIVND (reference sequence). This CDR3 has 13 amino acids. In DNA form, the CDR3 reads TGTGCCAGTAGCGGGGGGGCCGTCAATGAGCAGTTCTTC. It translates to CASSGGAVNEQFF. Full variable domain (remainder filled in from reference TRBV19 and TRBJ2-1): DGGITQSPKYLFRKEGQNVTLSCEQNLNHDAMYWYRQDPGQGLRLIYYSQIVNDFQKGDIAEGYSVSREKKESFPLTVTSAQKNPTAFYLCASSGGAVNEQFFGPGTRLTVL.

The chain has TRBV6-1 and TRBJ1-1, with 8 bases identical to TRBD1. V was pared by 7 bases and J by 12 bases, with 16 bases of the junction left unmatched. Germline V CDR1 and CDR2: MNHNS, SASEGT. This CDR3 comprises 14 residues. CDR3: CASTLGGAQGGTFF. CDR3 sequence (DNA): TGTGCCAGCACCCTTGGGGGTGCACAGGGGGGAACTTTCTTT.

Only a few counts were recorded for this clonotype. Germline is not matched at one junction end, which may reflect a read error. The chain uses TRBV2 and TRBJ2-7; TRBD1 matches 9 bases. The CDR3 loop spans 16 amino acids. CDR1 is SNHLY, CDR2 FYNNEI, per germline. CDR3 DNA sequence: TGTGCCAGCAGCGAAGGGTTGGGACAGGGTTTCTACGAGCAGTACTTC. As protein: CASSEGLGQGFYEQYF. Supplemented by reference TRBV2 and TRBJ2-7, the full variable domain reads EPEVTQTPSHQVTQMGQEVILRCVPISNHLYFYWYRQILGQKVEFLVSFYNNEISEKSEIFDDQFSVERPDGSNFTLKIRSTKLEDSAMYFCASSEGLGQGFYEQYFGPGTRLTVT.

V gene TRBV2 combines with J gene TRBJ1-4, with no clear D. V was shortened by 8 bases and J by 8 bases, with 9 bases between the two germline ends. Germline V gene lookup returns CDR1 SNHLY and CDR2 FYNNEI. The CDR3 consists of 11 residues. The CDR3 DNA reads TGTGCCAGCCGCACAGCGGAAAAACTGTTTTTT. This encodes CASRTAEKLFF.

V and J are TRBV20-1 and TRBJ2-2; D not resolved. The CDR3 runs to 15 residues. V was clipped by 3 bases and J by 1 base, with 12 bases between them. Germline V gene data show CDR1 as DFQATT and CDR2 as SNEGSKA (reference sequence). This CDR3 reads CSASSGSRNTGELFF. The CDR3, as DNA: TGCAGTGCTAGTTCTGGGTCAAGGAACACCGGGGAGCTGTTTTTT.